The 10 T cell receptor beta chains below all came from one sample that was sequenced in a study of blood T cell repertoires in COVID-19. Assay used: immunoSEQ multiplex PCR; TCRdb lists only in-frame clones, some missing. The repertoire holds around 100,000 clones, with 90% as singletons. The sequenced sample was peripheral blood. Source of these receptors: a man in his late teens or twenties with COVID-19, enrolled during active disease.

This clone was seen a handful of times. The chain joins TRBV9 to TRBJ1-2; D is possibly TRBD1 (5 bases). The V and J ends lost 3 bases and 6 bases respectively, with 21 bases between them. Germline CDR1 SGDLS, CDR2 YYNGEE. CDR3 length: 16 amino acids. As DNA, the CDR3 is TGTGCCAGCAGCGAGGCCCCCCTGGGGCGGCAGGATGGCTACACCTTC. Translating gives CASSEAPLGRQDGYTF.

This rearrangement joins TRBV24-1 to TRBJ1-5; D gene unclear. CDR1 KGHDR and CDR2 SFDVKD come from the germline V gene. The CDR3 extends over 14 amino acids. V lost 3 bases and J lost 0, with 5 bases in between. The CDR3 DNA is TGTGCCACCAGTGATCGGGGTAGCAATCAGCCCCAGCATTTT. It is translated as CATSDRGSNQPQHF.

The CDR3 here is CAWSAGQGGQPQHF. CDR3 bases: TGTGCCTGGAGCGCAGGACAGGGCGGTCAGCCCCAGCATTTT. V gene TRBV30 combines with J gene TRBJ1-5, with TRBD1 matching over 8 bases. The ends lost 3 bases at V and 6 bases at J; junction bases unmatched: 7. CDR1 is GTSNPN and CDR2 is SVGIG in the germline V gene (reference sequence). The length of the CDR3 is 14 residues.

The gene calls are TRBV5-1 and TRBJ2-3; D ambiguous. CDR1 SGHRS and CDR2 YFSETQ come from the germline V gene. The CDR3 consists of 16 residues. V was clipped by 0 bases and J by 2 bases, with 13 bases between them. The CDR3 DNA is TGCGCCAGCAGCTTGGATGGCCGTCCAAACACAGATACGCAGTATTTT. It translates to CASSLDGRPNTDTQYF. The whole variable domain, filled in from reference TRBV5-1 and TRBJ2-3, reads KAGVTQTPRYLIKTRGQQVTLSCSPISGHRSVSWYQQTPGQGLQFLFEYFSETQRNKGNFPGRFSGRQFSNSRSEMNVSTLELGDSALYLCASSLDGRPNTDTQYFGPGTRLTVL.

V usage is TRBV5-6 and J usage is TRBJ2-5; D unclear. Deletions cut 4 bases from V and 1 base from J, with 8 bases between. The CDR3 spans 13 residues. CDR1 is SGHDT, CDR2 YYEEEE, per germline. DNA for the CDR3: TGTGCCAGCAGCCCCGGGTTCCAAGAGACCCAGTACTTC. Its protein is CASSPGFQETQYF.

This rearrangement joins TRBV2 to TRBJ2-5; the match to TRBD1 covers 7 bases. The J segment lost 1 base and the V segment lost 5 bases, leaving 4 bases of the junction unmatched. The CDR3 extends over 14 amino acids. In germline, CDR1 is SNHLY, CDR2 FYNNEI. The CDR3 DNA sequence: TGTGCCAGCAGTCAGGACAGGAGCCAAGAGACCCAGTACTTC. As protein: CASSQDRSQETQYF.

The genes are TRBV7-3 and TRBJ2-3; D possibly corresponds to TRBD1 (6 bases). The CDR3 is 15 residues long. V lost 1 base, J lost 2 bases, and 10 bases lay in between. CDR1 is SGHTA and CDR2 is FQGTGA in the germline V gene. CDR3 protein: CASSLRGLDTDTQYF. The CDR3 DNA reads TGTGCCAGCAGCTTAAGGGGGCTGGACACAGATACGCAGTATTTT. Together with reference TRBV7-3 and TRBJ2-3, the CDR3 gives the full variable domain: GAGVSQTPSNKVTEKGKYVELRCDPISGHTALYWYRQSLGQGPEFLIYFQGTGAADDSGLPNDRFFAVRPEGSVSTLKIQRTERGDSAVYLCASSLRGLDTDTQYFGPGTRLTVL.

This sequence joins TRBV19 and TRBJ2-7, with TRBD1 identical over 9 bases. Germline CDR1 and CDR2: LNHDA and SQIVND (reference sequence). Trimming at V came to 7 bases and at J to 2 bases, leaving 6 bases not matched to a gene. The CDR3 extends over 14 amino acids. In DNA form, the CDR3 reads TGTGCCAGTACCTCGGGACAGGGAACCTACGAGCAGTACTTC. Residues: CASTSGQGTYEQYF.

The chain links TRBV19 to TRBJ1-5; TRBD1 agrees at 9 bases. Germline loops: CDR1 LNHDA, CDR2 SQIVND (reference sequence). This CDR3 comprises 16 residues. J gave up 1 base and V 3 bases, and 4 bases lay outside the gene matches. The CDR3 region has the DNA TGTGCCAGTAGTATTTGGGGACAGGGAAGCAATCAGCCCCAGCATTTT. Protein: CASSIWGQGSNQPQHF.

CDR3 nucleotide sequence: TGTGCCAGCAGCTTAGTCGAGGGGAGGGACTATGGCTACACCTTC. Amino acid sequence: CASSLVEGRDYGYTF. This chain links TRBV7-2 with TRBJ1-2; maybe TRBD1 (5 bases). The V gene lost 1 base and the J gene lost 3 bases, with 12 bases spanning the gap. Germline V gene sequence: CDR1 SGHTA, CDR2 FQGNSA. The CDR3 loop spans 15 amino acids. The whole variable domain, remainder taken from reference TRBV7-2 and TRBJ1-2, is GAGVSQSPSNKVTEKGKDVELRCDPISGHTALYWYRQSLGQGLEFLIYFQGNSAPDKSGLPSDRFSAERTGGSVSTLTIQRTQQEDSAVYLCASSLVEGRDYGYTFGSGTRLTVV.